This section outlines one T cell receptor beta chain sequence together with its context. Antigen unknown. This sample was taken from a study of cytomegalovirus exposure and HLA in healthy donors. In the study overall: The 120 validation repertoires and the roughly 690 first-cohort repertoires shared a platform, a later analysis reported. Study-wide results and limits: Among TCR beta chains, those listed as cytomegalovirus-associated numbered around 160. For most TCR sequences rarity was the rule, although some public TCRs occurred in many donors. According to a subsequent analysis, TCR clusters from the first cohort were inclined to appear together in the roughly 110 validation repertoires.

Assay: immunoSEQ multiplex PCR; the TCRdb copy retains only in-frame clones and omits some. The profile shows about 240,000 clones, approximately 83% of them singletons. The V segment lost 5 bases and the J segment 2 bases; nucleotides outside the gene matches: 4. Germline CDR1 and CDR2: MDHEN and SYDVKM. This CDR3 comprises 15 residues. Material for sequencing was PBMCs. The source of this sequence is a woman aged 25 to 39 in good health and CMV-seropositive. The V and J genes are TRBV28 and TRBJ2-7; 12 nucleotides match TRBD2. The CDR3 nucleotides are TGTGCCAGCAGTCCCGGACTAGCGGGACCCTACGAGCAGTACTTC. This gives the protein CASSPGLAGPYEQYF.